This T cell receptor (beta chain) appears in the sequencing data of a study of shared T cell receptors in the human thymus. The CDR3 has 17 residues. The germline gives CDR1 MGHRA, CDR2 YSYEKL. V was clipped by 0 bases and J by 5 bases; unmatched bases: 8. Profiling relied on immunoSEQ multiplex PCR, and the TCRdb table lists in-frame clones only, not all of them. The sample lists approximately 580,000 clones; approximately 80% were seen once. This sample also appeared in a second study, on human thymus T cells. That investigation notes: Each of the donors was a healthy Finnish infant who was undergoing open corrective cardiac surgery for congenital heart defects. Corrective heart surgery yielded resections, and these provided the thymus tissue. Related studies noted strongly shared thymic repertoires across unrelated people.

The sequence derives from a boy under three years old with a congenital heart defect. The chain recombines TRBV4-1 with TRBJ2-7; 12 bases are a match to TRBD2. Sequenced: thymocytes. DNA of the CDR3: TGCGCCAGCAGCCAAGATGTGGCCCGGACTAGCGGGAACGAGCAGTACTTC. Residues: CASSQDVARTSGNEQYF.